Detailed here is one T cell receptor beta chain. Data came from immunoSEQ multiplex PCR; TCRdb stores just in-frame clones and leaves some out. Seen here are 69,000 or so clones, 94% observed once, and the top ten hold approximately 3%. Germline V gives CDR1 ENHRY, CDR2 SYGVKD. CDR3 length: 14 amino acids. With 0 bases removed from V and 4 bases from J, the gap between germline ends came to 9 bases. The sample comes from a study of control samples from healthy donors and cancer patients. The rearrangement joins TRBV10-3 to TRBJ1-1; D not certain. The sequenced sample was blood. The source of this sequence is a woman aged 25 to 39 in good health. The CDR3 DNA is TGTGCCATCAGTGAGTCGACACGAATCACTGAAGCTTTCTTT. Amino acid sequence: CAISESTRITEAFF.